What follows is one T cell receptor beta chain and its context. This entry is derived from a study of blood T cell repertoires in COVID-19. At the level of the study: The samples span acute and convalescent COVID-19 from the United States, Italy and Spain. From T cells, B-cell-depleted T cells, or PBMCs came the material, which was cDNA or gDNA.

Repertoires were generated with immunoSEQ multiplex PCR, while TCRdb's copy carries only in-frame clones and drops some. In the table there are 150,000 to 200,000 clones, more than 70% of which are singletons. Germline CDR1 reads PRHDT; CDR2 reads FYEKMQ (reference sequence). V was pared by 6 bases and J by 0 bases, with 6 bases of the junction left unmatched. This CDR3 comprises 18 residues. Sequencing input: peripheral blood. The chain uses TRBV13 and TRBJ2-6, with TRBD2 matching over 12 bases. The clonotype was recovered from a man in his fifties or sixties with acute or convalescent COVID-19. DNA of the CDR3: TGTGCCAGCAGACTAGCGGGGGGAGCCTACTCTGGGGCCAACGTCCTGACTTTC. Translating gives CASRLAGGAYSGANVLTF. The variable domain in full, completed from reference TRBV13 and TRBJ2-6, reads AAGVIQSPRHLIKEKRETATLKCYPIPRHDTVYWYQQGPGQDPQFLISFYEKMQSDKGSIPDRFSAQQFSDYHSELNMSSLELGDSALYFCASRLAGGAYSGANVLTFGAGSRLTVL.